Listed here is a single T cell receptor beta chain. The data stem from a study of shared clonotypes between healthy human individuals. This CDR3 has 13 residues. Looked up from germline, CDR1 is SGHNT and CDR2 is YYREEE (reference sequence). Between the trimmed V and J ends, which lost 9 bases and 2 bases, there was a span of 13 bases. TCRdb's table, derived via immunoSEQ multiplex PCR, lists solely in-frame clones and lacks some. The sample records 850,000 to 1,200,000 clones, around 74% being singletons. This TCR came from a man aged 18 to 35 in good health. The chain employs TRBV5-4 and TRBJ2-3; D might be TRBD2 (5 bases). Sequences were obtained from memory CD4+ T cells sorted from blood. Subset noted: CD45RA-negative fraction. CDR3 nucleotides: TGTGCCACCAGAGCGGACTCCACAGATACGCAGTATTTT. It specifies CATRADSTDTQYF.